The 27 T cell receptor beta chains below were found in one sample sequenced in a study of shared clonotypes between healthy human individuals. TCRdb keeps only in-frame clones here, not all; method: immunoSEQ multiplex PCR. The sample consists of some 680,000 clones, around 73% of them appearing once. Sequenced: memory CD4+ T cells sorted from blood. The sample's subset: CD45RA-negative fraction. The receptors were gathered from a woman aged 25-40 years in good health.

The chain carries TRBV5-1 and TRBJ2-2; TRBD2 aligns across 10 bases. The CDR3 consists of 16 residues. Looked up from germline, CDR1 is SGHRS and CDR2 is YFSETQ. Losses at the gene ends were 0 bases for V and 5 bases for J; bases not matched to a gene: 4. The DNA of the CDR3 is TGCGCCAGCAGCTTGGCTCTAGCGGGAGAAACCGGGGAGCTGTTTTTT. Amino acids: CASSLALAGETGELFF.

The chain joins TRBV19 to TRBJ2-7; 9 nucleotides match TRBD1. CDR1 and CDR2 from the germline V gene are LNHDA and SQIVND (reference sequence). CDR3 size: 15 residues. With 5 bases clipped from V and 2 bases from J, the junction kept 7 bases outside the gene matches. CDR3 sequence (DNA): TGTGCCAGTAGTCAGATGACAGGGGGAGCCTACGAGCAGTACTTC. Encoded protein: CASSQMTGGAYEQYF.

The CDR3 is CASRDRGEVHEQYF. CDR3 sequence (DNA): TGTGCCAGCAGGGACAGGGGTGAAGTCCACGAGCAGTACTTC. V usage is TRBV6-1 and J usage is TRBJ2-7; 9 nucleotides match TRBD1. Germline V gene sequence: CDR1 MNHNS, CDR2 SASEGT. This CDR3 has 14 amino acids. V lost 6 bases, J lost 5 bases, and 8 bases stayed unmatched.

V and J are TRBV7-9 and TRBJ2-2, with D possibly being TRBD1 (5 bases). CDR1 SEHNR and CDR2 FQNEAQ come from the germline V gene (reference sequence). There are 18 residues in the CDR3. V lost 1 base and J 9 bases, leaving 24 bases between the germline ends. The CDR3 bases are TGTGCCAGCAGCTTAGGGGTTAGACAGAGAGGAACGAAGCGGGAGCTGTTTTTT. Residues: CASSLGVRQRGTKRELFF. The entire variable domain, with the rest obtained from reference TRBV7-9 and TRBJ2-2, is as follows: DTGVSQNPRHKITKRGQNVTFRCDPISEHNRLYWYRQTLGQGPEFLTYFQNEAQLEKSRLLSDRFSAERPKGSFSTLEIQRTEQGDSAMYLCASSLGVRQRGTKRELFFGEGSRLTVL.

This clone showed up just a few times. The DNA of the CDR3 is TGTGCCAGCAGTGCGCCGAACCAAGAGACCCAGTACTTC. Residues: CASSAPNQETQYF. This sequence joins TRBV25-1 and TRBJ2-5; D not resolved. This CDR3 comprises 13 residues. V was cut by 4 bases and J by 0 bases, with 6 bases left in between. Per germline, CDR1 MGHDK and CDR2 SYGVNS.

This clone was counted only a few times. The CDR3 DNA is TGTGCCAGTAGTGTGGATATGGGGCTGCGCTCCTACGAGCAGTACTTC. This sequence encodes CASSVDMGLRSYEQYF. V usage is TRBV19 and J usage is TRBJ2-7; D perhaps matches TRBD1 (5 bases). The germline CDR1 and CDR2 sequences are LNHDA and SQIVND (reference sequence). With 5 bases removed from V and 0 bases from J, the gap between germline ends came to 17 bases. The length of the CDR3 is 16 residues.

Only a few counts were recorded for this clone. This sequence joins TRBV7-9 and TRBJ2-1; 11 nucleotides align to TRBD2. Germline V gene lookup returns CDR1 SEHNR and CDR2 FQNEAQ (reference sequence). The CDR3 consists of 19 residues. The J segment lost 7 bases and the V segment lost 0 bases, leaving 14 bases of the junction unmatched. CDR3 nucleotides: TGTGCCAGCAGCTTAGCGTTCAATAGCGGGAGGGGGGTAAGGAATGAGCAGTTCTTC. Translation: CASSLAFNSGRGVRNEQFF. Full variable domain (outside the CDR3, taken from reference TRBV7-9 and TRBJ2-1): DTGVSQNPRHKITKRGQNVTFRCDPISEHNRLYWYRQTLGQGPEFLTYFQNEAQLEKSRLLSDRFSAERPKGSFSTLEIQRTEQGDSAMYLCASSLAFNSGRGVRNEQFFGPGTRLTVL.

This chain joins TRBV4-2 and TRBJ2-6, with 8 bases fitting TRBD1. CDR3 size: 18 residues. J lost 0 bases, V lost 2 bases, and 6 bases had no gene match. CDR1 and CDR2 from the germline V gene are LGHNA and YNFKEQ. CDR3 protein: CASSQTLGQASGANVLTF. The CDR3 nucleotides are TGTGCCAGCAGCCAAACTCTGGGACAGGCCTCTGGGGCCAACGTCCTGACTTTC.

The chain recombines TRBV27 with TRBJ2-7; TRBD2 agrees at 9 bases. Germline CDR1 is MNHEY and CDR2 is SMNVEV (reference sequence). This CDR3 has 13 residues. V trimming: 6 bases; J trimming: 5 bases; junction bases outside the gene matches: 5. The CDR3 DNA sequence: TGTGCCAGCAGGGGTAGCGGGAGAAACGAGCAGTACTTC. Its translation is CASRGSGRNEQYF.

This clone showed up just once. The rearrangement links TRBV6-5 to TRBJ2-2; no firm D call. This CDR3 spans 14 amino acids. Looked up from germline, CDR1 is MNHEY and CDR2 is SVGAGI. V was shortened by 2 bases and J by 0 bases, with 4 bases between the two germline ends. For the CDR3, the DNA is TGTGCCAGCAGTTACCAGGCGAACACCGGGGAGCTGTTTTTT. Amino acid sequence: CASSYQANTGELFF.

The chain is built from TRBV19 and TRBJ2-3, with D tentatively TRBD2 (5 bases). Germline V gene sequence: CDR1 LNHDA, CDR2 SQIVND (reference sequence). The CDR3 totals 13 residues. Trimming left V 3 bases short and J 3 bases short, with 7 bases between. DNA for the CDR3: TGTGCCAGTAGTATTCTAGCAACAGATACGCAGTATTTT. Its protein product is CASSILATDTQYF. Supplemented by reference TRBV19 and TRBJ2-3, the full variable domain reads DGGITQSPKYLFRKEGQNVTLSCEQNLNHDAMYWYRQDPGQGLRLIYYSQIVNDFQKGDIAEGYSVSREKKESFPLTVTSAQKNPTAFYLCASSILATDTQYFGPGTRLTVL.

V usage is TRBV5-1 and J usage is TRBJ2-7, with 8 nucleotides matching TRBD2. Germline values: CDR1 SGHRS, CDR2 YFSETQ. Trimming at V came to 4 bases and at J to 4 bases, leaving 4 bases not matched to a gene. The CDR3 covers 13 residues. The DNA of the CDR3 is TGCGCCAGCAGCCCGGGACTAGAGTACGAGCAGTACTTC. Residues: CASSPGLEYEQYF.

The chain couples TRBV30 to TRBJ2-7, with 8 positions matching TRBD1. This CDR3 comprises 13 residues. Germline V gene data show CDR1 as GTSNPN and CDR2 as SVGIG (reference sequence). This chain's CDR3 is CAFRTGPTYEQYF. The CDR3 DNA reads as TGTGCTTTCAGGACAGGGCCTACCTACGAGCAGTACTTC.

The chain carries TRBV2 and TRBJ2-1, with 7 positions matching TRBD2. V was clipped by 6 bases and J by 5 bases; unmatched bases: 10. The CDR3 is 15 residues long. The V gene's germline CDR1 is SNHLY and CDR2 FYNNEI. The CDR3 DNA reads as TGTGCCAGCAGAGGTTGGAGGGAGGGAAACAATGAGCAGTTCTTC. Its protein is CASRGWREGNNEQFF.

There are many counts of this clone. The chain joins TRBV2 to TRBJ1-4; possible D gene TRBD1, 6 bases. CDR3 length: 14 amino acids. The V gene's germline CDR1 is SNHLY and CDR2 FYNNEI. V lost 2 bases, J lost 8 bases, and 12 bases lay in between. The CDR3 region is CASSELQGGEKLFF. Here the CDR3 DNA reads TGTGCCAGCAGTGAATTACAGGGTGGAGAAAAACTGTTTTTT.

This chain links TRBV12-2 with TRBJ1-2; whether TRBD1, the table's D call, matches the DNA was not checked. TRBV12-2 is a pseudogene. The CDR3 sequence is 16 residues long. The CDR3 sequence is CASRLERGQGANGYTF. The CDR3 DNA reads TGTGCAAGTCGCTTAGAAAGGGGCCAGGGGGCCAATGGCTACACCTTC.

The chain is built from TRBV30 and TRBJ2-6, with D perhaps TRBD2 (5 bases). CDR3 length equals 18 residues. Germline V gene sequence: CDR1 GTSNPN, CDR2 SVGIG (reference sequence). V dropped 3 bases and J dropped 0 bases, with 18 bases sitting between them. In DNA form, the CDR3 reads TGTGCCTGGAGCGGGGAGAGGATTTCCCTCTCTGGGGCCAACGTCCTGACTTTC. This sequence encodes CAWSGERISLSGANVLTF. Drawing the rest from reference TRBV30 and TRBJ2-6, the complete variable domain is SQTIHQWPATLVQPVGSPLSLECTVEGTSNPNLYWYRQAAGRGLQLLFYSVGIGQISSEVPQNLSASRPQDRQFILSSKKLLLSDSGFYLCAWSGERISLSGANVLTFGAGSRLTVL.

The gene calls are TRBV11-2 and TRBJ2-7, with D unresolved. CDR1 SGHAT and CDR2 FQNNGV come from the germline V gene. The V and J ends lost 5 bases and 2 bases respectively, with 10 bases between them. The CDR3 is 13 amino acids. The CDR3 coding sequence is TGTGCCAGCAGCCAAGATCCTCCCTACGAGCAGTACTTC. Translating it yields CASSQDPPYEQYF.

This chain uses TRBV7-2 with TRBJ2-3; no reliable D call. V shed 5 bases and J shed 3 bases, with 12 bases lying between them. The CDR3 totals 14 residues. The germline gives CDR1 SGHTA, CDR2 FQGNSA. The CDR3 loop reads CASSIRVATDTQYF. The CDR3 DNA reads TGTGCCAGCAGCATAAGAGTGGCAACAGATACGCAGTATTTT.

The V gene is TRBV7-9, the J gene TRBJ1-2; 7 bases fit TRBD1. This CDR3 has 13 amino acids. Trimming took 5 bases from V and 7 from J; bases not matched to a gene: 7. The germline gives CDR1 SEHNR, CDR2 FQNEAQ (reference sequence). The CDR3 spells CASSPNRGLGYTF. CDR3 nucleotides: TGTGCCAGCAGCCCAAACAGGGGCCTTGGCTACACCTTC.

This clone was seen just once. V gene TRBV30 combines with J gene TRBJ1-4; 7 bases agree with TRBD1. V dropped 1 base and J dropped 2; count of bases not matched to a gene: 4. Germline-derived CDR1 and CDR2 are GTSNPN and SVGIG (reference sequence). The CDR3 spans 15 residues. The CDR3, as DNA: TGTGCCTGGAGTGCCGGACAGGCTACTAATGAAAAACTGTTTTTT. The encoded protein is CAWSAGQATNEKLFF.

Concerning this clone itself: Other DNA sequences in this sample translate to the same CDR3. The chain uses TRBV7-9 and TRBJ2-7; 8 bases are a match to TRBD2. V shed 0 bases, J shed 2 bases, and the junction held 3 bases outside the gene matches. Germline loops: CDR1 SEHNR, CDR2 FQNEAQ (reference sequence). The CDR3 covers 15 residues. The CDR3, as DNA: TGTGCCAGCAGCTTAGCTAGCGGGGTTACCTACGAGCAGTACTTC. Protein: CASSLASGVTYEQYF.

This clone turned up a few times. V usage is TRBV19 and J usage is TRBJ2-2; D gene uncertain. The germline gives CDR1 LNHDA, CDR2 SQIVND (reference sequence). Trimming left V 5 bases short and J 4 bases short, with 11 bases between. The CDR3 loop spans 14 amino acids. The CDR3: CASSLSPVTGELFF. CDR3 nucleotide sequence: TGTGCCAGTAGTCTCTCGCCGGTCACCGGGGAGCTGTTTTTT. The whole variable domain, filled in from reference TRBV19 and TRBJ2-2, reads DGGITQSPKYLFRKEGQNVTLSCEQNLNHDAMYWYRQDPGQGLRLIYYSQIVNDFQKGDIAEGYSVSREKKESFPLTVTSAQKNPTAFYLCASSLSPVTGELFFGEGSRLTVL.

The chain has TRBV11-2 and TRBJ2-3; D unclear. This CDR3 has 14 amino acids. Trimming shortened V by 5 bases and J by 1 base, and 10 bases separated the two germline ends. Germline loops: CDR1 SGHAT, CDR2 FQNNGV. The CDR3 DNA follows: TGTGCCAGCAGCGGGGTAACTCGCACAGATACGCAGTATTTT. Protein sequence: CASSGVTRTDTQYF.

The chain couples TRBV18 to TRBJ1-5; D gene unclear. CDR3 size: 13 residues. CDR1 is KGHSH, CDR2 LQKENI, per germline. V lost 5 bases and J lost 2, with 7 bases in between. CDR3 protein: CASSGVRNQPQHF. DNA of the CDR3: TGTGCCAGCTCAGGGGTTCGCAATCAGCCCCAGCATTTT.

This sequence joins TRBV11-1 and TRBJ2-5; D is unclear. With 3 bases removed from V and 3 bases from J, the gap between germline ends came to 11 bases. CDR1 and CDR2 from the germline V gene are SGHAT and FQDESV (reference sequence). The CDR3 is made up of 14 amino acids. CDR3 DNA: TGTGCCAGCAGCTTTCGGTCCTTCAAAGAGACCCAGTACTTC. Its translation: CASSFRSFKETQYF.

The chain employs TRBV19 and TRBJ1-5; 7 bases are a match to TRBD1. Germline-derived CDR1 and CDR2 are LNHDA and SQIVND (reference sequence). With V trimmed by 6 bases and J by 6 bases, 8 bases remained unmatched. The CDR3 length is 14 residues. This chain's CDR3 is CASRIEGAGQPQHF. In DNA, the CDR3 is TGTGCCAGTAGGATTGAGGGGGCTGGTCAGCCCCAGCATTTT.